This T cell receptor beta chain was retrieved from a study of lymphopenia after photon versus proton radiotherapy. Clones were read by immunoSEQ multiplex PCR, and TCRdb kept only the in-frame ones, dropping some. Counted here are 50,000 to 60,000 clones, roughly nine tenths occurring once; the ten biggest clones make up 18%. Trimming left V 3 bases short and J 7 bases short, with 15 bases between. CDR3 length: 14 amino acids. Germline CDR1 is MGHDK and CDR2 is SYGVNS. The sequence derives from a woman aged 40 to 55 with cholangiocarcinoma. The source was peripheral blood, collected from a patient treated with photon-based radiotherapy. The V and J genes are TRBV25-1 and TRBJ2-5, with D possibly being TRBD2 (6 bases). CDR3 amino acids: CASSDGNIGRTQYF. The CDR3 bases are TGTGCCAGCAGTGATGGGAACATCGGGAGGACCCAGTACTTC.